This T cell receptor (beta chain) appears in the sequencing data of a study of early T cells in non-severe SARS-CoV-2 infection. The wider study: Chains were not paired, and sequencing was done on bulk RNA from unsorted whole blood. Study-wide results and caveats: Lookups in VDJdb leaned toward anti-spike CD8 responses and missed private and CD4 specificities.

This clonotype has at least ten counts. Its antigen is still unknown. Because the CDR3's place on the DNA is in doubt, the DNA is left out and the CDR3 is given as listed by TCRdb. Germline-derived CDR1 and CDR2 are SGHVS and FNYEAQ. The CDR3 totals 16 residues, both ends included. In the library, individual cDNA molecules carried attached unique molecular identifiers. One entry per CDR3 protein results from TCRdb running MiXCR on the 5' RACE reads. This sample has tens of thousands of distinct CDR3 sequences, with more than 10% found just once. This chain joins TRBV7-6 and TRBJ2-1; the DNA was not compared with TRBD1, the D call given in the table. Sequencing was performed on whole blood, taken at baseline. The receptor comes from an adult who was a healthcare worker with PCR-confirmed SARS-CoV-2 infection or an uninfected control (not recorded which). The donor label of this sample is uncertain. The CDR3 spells CASSFFRGRNGHEQFF.